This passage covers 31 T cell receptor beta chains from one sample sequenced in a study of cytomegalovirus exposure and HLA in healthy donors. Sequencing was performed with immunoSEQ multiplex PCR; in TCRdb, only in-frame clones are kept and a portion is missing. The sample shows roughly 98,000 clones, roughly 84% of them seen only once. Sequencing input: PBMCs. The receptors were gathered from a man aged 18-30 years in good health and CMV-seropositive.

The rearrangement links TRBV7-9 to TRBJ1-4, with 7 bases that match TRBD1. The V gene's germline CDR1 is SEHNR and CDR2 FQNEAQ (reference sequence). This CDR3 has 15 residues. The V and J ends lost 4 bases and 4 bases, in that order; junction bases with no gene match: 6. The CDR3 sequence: CASSSPGQYNEKLFF. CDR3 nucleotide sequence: TGTGCCAGCAGCTCGCCGGGACAGTATAATGAAAAACTGTTTTTT.

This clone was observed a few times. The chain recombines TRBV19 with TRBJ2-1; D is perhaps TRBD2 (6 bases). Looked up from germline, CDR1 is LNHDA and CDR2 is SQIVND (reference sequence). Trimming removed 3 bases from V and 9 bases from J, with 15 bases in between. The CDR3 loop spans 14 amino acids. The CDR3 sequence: CASSIAGPNSEQFF. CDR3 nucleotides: TGTGCCAGTAGTATTGCGGGGCCGAACAGTGAGCAGTTCTTC.

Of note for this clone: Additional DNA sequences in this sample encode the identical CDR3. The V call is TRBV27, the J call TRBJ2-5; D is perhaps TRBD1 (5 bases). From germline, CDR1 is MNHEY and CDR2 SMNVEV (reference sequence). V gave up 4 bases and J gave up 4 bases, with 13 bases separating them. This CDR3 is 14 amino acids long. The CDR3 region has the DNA TGTGCCAGCAGTTCGTTAGGACAAGGAGAGACCCAGTACTTC. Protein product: CASSSLGQGETQYF.

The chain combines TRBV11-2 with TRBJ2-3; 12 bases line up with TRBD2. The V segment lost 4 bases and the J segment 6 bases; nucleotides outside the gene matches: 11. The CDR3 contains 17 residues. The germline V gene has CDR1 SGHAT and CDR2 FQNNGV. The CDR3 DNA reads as TGTGCCAGCAGCTGGGGGCGACTAGCGGGAGTTGGTGATACGCAGTATTTT. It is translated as CASSWGRLAGVGDTQYF. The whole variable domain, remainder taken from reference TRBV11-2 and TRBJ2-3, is EAGVAQSPRYKIIEKRQSVAFWCNPISGHATLYWYQQILGQGPKLLIQFQNNGVVDDSQLPKDRFSAERLKGVDSTLKIQPAKLEDSAVYLCASSWGRLAGVGDTQYFGPGTRLTVL.

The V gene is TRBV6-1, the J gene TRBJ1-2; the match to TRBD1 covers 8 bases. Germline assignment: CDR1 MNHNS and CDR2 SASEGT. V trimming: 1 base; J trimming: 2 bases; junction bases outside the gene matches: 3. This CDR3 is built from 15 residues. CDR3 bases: TGTGCCAGCAGTGAAGGGGGACAGGTGAACTATGGCTACACCTTC. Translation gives CASSEGGQVNYGYTF.

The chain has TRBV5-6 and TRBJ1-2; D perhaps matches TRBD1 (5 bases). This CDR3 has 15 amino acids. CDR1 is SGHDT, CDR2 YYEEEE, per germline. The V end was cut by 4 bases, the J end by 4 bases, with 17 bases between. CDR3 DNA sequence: TGTGCCAGCAGCCCCCGACAGTTATTCCTCTATGGCTACACCTTC. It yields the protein CASSPRQLFLYGYTF.

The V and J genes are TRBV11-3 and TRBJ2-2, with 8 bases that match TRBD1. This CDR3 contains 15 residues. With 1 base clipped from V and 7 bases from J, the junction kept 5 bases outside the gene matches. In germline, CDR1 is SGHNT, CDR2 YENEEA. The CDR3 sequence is CASSLGVTGGGELFF. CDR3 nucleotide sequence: TGTGCCAGCAGCTTAGGCGTCACAGGGGGCGGGGAGCTGTTTTTT.

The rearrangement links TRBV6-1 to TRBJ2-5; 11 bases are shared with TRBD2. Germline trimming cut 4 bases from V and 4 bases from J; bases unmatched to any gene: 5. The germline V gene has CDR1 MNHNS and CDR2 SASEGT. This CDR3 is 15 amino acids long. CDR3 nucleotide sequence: TGTGCCAGCAGTGCCAAAACTAGCGGGAGAGAGACCCAGTACTTC. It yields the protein CASSAKTSGRETQYF.

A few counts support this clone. DNA of the CDR3: TGCGCCAGCAGCTTGGATACTGATCCATACAATGAGCAGTTCTTC. It translates to CASSLDTDPYNEQFF. This sequence joins TRBV5-1 and TRBJ2-1, with no clear D. CDR1 and CDR2 (germline): SGHRS, YFSETQ. The CDR3 is 15 residues long. Deletions cut 0 bases from V and 4 bases from J, with 11 bases between.

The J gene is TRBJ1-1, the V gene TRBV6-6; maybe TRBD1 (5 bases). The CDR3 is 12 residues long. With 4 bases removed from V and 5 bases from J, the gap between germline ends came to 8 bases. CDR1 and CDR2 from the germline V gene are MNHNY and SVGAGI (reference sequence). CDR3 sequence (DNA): TGTGCCAGCAGTTTACACAGGACTGAAGCTTTCTTT. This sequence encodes CASSLHRTEAFF.

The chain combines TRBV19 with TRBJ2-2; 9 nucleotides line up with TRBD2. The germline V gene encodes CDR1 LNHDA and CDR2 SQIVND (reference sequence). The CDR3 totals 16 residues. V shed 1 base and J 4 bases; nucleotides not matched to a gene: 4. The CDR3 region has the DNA TGTGCCAGTAGTATAGCCCTAGCGGGGTTCACCGGGGAGCTGTTTTTT. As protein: CASSIALAGFTGELFF.

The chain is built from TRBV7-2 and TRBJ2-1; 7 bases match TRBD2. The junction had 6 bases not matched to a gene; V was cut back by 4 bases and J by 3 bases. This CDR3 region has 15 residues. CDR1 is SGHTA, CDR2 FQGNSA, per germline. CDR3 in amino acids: CASSSPGTNYNEQFF. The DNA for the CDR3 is TGTGCCAGCAGCTCCCCCGGGACTAACTACAATGAGCAGTTCTTC.

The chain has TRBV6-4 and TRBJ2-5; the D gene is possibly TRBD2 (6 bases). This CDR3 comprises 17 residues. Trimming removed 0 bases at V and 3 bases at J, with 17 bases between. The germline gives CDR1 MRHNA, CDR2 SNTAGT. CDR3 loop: CASSDSSGVWAKETQYF. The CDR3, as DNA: TGTGCCAGCAGTGACTCGTCGGGGGTGTGGGCGAAAGAGACCCAGTACTTC.

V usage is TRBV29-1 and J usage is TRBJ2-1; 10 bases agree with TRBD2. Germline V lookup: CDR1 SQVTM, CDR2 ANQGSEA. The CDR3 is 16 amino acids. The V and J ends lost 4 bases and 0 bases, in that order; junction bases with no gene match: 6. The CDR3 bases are TGCAGCGTTGTGCTAGCGGGGGTCCCCTCCTACAATGAGCAGTTCTTC. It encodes CSVVLAGVPSYNEQFF.

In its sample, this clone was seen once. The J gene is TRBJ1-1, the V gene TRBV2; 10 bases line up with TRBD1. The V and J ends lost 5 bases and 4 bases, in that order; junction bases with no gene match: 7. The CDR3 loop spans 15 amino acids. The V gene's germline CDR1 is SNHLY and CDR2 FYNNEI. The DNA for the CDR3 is TGTGCCAGCAGTACCGACAGGGGGCGTATCACTGAAGCTTTCTTT. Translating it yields CASSTDRGRITEAFF.

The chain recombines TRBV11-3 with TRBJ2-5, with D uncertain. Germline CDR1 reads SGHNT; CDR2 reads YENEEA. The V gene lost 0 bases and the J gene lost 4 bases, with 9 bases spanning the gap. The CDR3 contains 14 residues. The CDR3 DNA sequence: TGTGCCAGCAGCTTAGATGGGCCTTCAGAGACCCAGTACTTC. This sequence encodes CASSLDGPSETQYF.

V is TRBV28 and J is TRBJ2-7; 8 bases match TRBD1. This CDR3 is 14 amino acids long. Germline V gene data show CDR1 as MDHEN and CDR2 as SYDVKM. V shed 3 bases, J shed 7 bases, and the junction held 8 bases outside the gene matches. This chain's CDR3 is CASSLAGQGGEQYF. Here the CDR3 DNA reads TGTGCCAGCAGTTTGGCTGGACAGGGTGGGGAGCAGTACTTC.

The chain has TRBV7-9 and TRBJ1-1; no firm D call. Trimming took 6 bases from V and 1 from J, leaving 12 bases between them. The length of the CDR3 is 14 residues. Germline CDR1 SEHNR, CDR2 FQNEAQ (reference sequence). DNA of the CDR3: TGTGCCAGCAGATCGTTGACTGCGAACACTGAAGCTTTCTTT. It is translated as CASRSLTANTEAFF.

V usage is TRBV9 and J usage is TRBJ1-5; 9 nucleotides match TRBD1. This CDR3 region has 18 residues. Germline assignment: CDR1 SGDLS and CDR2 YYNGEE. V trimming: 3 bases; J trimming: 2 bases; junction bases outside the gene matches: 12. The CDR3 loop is CASSGRKKTGGGNQPQHF. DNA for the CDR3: TGTGCCAGCAGCGGCCGAAAAAAGACAGGGGGTGGCAATCAGCCCCAGCATTTT.

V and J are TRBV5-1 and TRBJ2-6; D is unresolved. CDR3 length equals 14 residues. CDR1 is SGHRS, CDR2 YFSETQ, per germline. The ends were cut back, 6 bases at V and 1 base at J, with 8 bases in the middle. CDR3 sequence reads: CASTESSGANVLTF. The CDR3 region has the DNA TGCGCCAGCACTGAGAGTTCTGGGGCCAACGTCCTGACTTTC.

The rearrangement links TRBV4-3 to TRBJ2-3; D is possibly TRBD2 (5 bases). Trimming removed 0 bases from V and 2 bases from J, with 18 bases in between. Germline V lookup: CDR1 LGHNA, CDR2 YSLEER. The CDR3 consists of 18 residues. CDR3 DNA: TGCGCCAGCAGCCAAGATCCCCGAACTAGTCTCCTCACAGATACGCAGTATTTT. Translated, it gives CASSQDPRTSLLTDTQYF.

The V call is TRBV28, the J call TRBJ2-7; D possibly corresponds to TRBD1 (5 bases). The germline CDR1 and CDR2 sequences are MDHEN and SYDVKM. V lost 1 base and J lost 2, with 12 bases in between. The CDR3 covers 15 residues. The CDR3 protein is CASSLLAGSPYEQYF. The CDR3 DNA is TGTGCCAGCAGTTTATTGGCAGGGTCCCCCTACGAGCAGTACTTC.

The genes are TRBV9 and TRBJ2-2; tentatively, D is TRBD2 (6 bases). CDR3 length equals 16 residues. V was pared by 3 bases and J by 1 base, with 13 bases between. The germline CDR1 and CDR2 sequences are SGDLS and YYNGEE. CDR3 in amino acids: CASSGARAGNTGELFF. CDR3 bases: TGTGCCAGCAGCGGAGCTCGAGCGGGGAACACCGGGGAGCTGTTTTTT.

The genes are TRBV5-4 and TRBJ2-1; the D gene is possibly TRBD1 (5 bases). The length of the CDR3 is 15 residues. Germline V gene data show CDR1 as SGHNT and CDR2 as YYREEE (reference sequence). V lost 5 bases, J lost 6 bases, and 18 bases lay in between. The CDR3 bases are TGTGCCAGCAGTCCTCGGACACCAACCTCCAATGAGCAGTTCTTC. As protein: CASSPRTPTSNEQFF.

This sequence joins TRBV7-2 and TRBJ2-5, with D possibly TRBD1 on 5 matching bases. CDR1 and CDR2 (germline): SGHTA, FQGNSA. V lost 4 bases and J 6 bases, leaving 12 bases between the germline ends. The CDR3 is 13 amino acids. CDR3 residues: CASSSVKGKTQYF. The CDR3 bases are TGTGCCAGCAGCTCCGTAAAGGGGAAGACCCAGTACTTC. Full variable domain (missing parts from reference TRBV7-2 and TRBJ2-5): GAGVSQSPSNKVTEKGKDVELRCDPISGHTALYWYRQSLGQGLEFLIYFQGNSAPDKSGLPSDRFSAERTGGSVSTLTIQRTQQEDSAVYLCASSSVKGKTQYFGPGTRLLVL.

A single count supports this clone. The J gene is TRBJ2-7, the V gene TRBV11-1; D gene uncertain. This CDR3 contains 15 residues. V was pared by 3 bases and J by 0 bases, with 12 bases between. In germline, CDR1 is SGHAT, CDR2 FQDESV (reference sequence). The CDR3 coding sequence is TGTGCCAGCAGCTTGGGCGTGGGTCCCTCCTACGAGCAGTACTTC. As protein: CASSLGVGPSYEQYF.

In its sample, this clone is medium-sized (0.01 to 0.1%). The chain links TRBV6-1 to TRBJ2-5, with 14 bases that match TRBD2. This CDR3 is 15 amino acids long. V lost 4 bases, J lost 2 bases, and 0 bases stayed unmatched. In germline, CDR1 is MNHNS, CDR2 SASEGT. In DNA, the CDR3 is TGTGCCAGCAGTGGACTAGCGGGGGGGCAAGAGACCCAGTACTTC. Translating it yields CASSGLAGGQETQYF.

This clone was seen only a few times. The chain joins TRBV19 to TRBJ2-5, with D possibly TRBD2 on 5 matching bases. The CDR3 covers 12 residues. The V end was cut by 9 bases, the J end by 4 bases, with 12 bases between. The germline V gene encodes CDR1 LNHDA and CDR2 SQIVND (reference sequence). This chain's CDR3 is CARVGDLETQYF. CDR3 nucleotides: TGTGCCAGGGTCGGGGATTTAGAGACCCAGTACTTC. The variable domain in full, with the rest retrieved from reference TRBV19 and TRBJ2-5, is DGGITQSPKYLFRKEGQNVTLSCEQNLNHDAMYWYRQDPGQGLRLIYYSQIVNDFQKGDIAEGYSVSREKKESFPLTVTSAQKNPTAFYLCARVGDLETQYFGPGTRLLVL.

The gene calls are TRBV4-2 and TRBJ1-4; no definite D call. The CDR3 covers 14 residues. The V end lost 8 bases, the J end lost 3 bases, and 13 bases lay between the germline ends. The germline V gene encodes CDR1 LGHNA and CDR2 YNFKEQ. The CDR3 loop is CASGRANSNEKLFF. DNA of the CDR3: TGTGCCAGCGGGAGGGCAAACTCTAATGAAAAACTGTTTTTT.

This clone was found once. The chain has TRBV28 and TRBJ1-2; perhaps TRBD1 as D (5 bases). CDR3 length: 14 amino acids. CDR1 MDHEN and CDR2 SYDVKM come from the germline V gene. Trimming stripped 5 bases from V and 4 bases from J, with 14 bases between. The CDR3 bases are TGTGCCAGCAGTCTAGACAGCTTAGCCTATGGCTACACCTTC. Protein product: CASSLDSLAYGYTF.

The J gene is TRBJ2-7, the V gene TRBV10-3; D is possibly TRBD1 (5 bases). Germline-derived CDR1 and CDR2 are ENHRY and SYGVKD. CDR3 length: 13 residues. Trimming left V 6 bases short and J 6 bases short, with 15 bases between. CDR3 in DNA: TGTGCCATCAGCTTCAGGGTGATGGGCGAGCAGTACTTC. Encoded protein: CAISFRVMGEQYF.